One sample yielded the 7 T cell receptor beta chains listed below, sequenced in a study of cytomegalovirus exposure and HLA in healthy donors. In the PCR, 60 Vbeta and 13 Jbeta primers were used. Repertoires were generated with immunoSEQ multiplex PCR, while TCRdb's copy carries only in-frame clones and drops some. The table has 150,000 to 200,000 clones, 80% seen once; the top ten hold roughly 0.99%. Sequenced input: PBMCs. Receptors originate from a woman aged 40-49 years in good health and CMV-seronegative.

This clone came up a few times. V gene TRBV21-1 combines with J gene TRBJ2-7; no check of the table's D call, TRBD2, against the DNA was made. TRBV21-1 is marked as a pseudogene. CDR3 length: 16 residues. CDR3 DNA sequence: TGTGCCAGCAGCCCTCGATCACTAGCGGACGCATACGAGCAGTACGTC. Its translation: CASSPRSLADAYEQYV.

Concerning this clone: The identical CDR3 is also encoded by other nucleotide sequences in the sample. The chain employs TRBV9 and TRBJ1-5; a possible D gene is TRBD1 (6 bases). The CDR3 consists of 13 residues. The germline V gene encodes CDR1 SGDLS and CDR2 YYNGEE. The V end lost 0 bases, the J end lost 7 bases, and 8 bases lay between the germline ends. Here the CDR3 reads CASSVEGGQPQHF. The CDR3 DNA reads TGTGCCAGCAGCGTAGAAGGGGGACAGCCCCAGCATTTT.

The CDR3 loop is CASSPEGGSRDTQYF. The CDR3 nucleotides read TGCGCCAGCAGCCCAGAGGGTGGGAGTAGAGATACGCAGTATTTT. The chain joins TRBV4-3 to TRBJ2-3, with D perhaps matching TRBD2 (5 bases). CDR1 and CDR2 (germline): LGHNA, YSLEER. The CDR3 covers 15 residues. V was shortened by 4 bases and J by 5 bases, with 16 bases between the two germline ends.

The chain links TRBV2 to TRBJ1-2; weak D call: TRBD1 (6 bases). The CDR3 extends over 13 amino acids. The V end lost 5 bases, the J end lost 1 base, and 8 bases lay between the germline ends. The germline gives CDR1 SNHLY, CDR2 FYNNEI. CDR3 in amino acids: CASSLDSNYGYTF. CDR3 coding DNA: TGTGCCAGCAGTTTGGACAGTAACTATGGCTACACCTTC.

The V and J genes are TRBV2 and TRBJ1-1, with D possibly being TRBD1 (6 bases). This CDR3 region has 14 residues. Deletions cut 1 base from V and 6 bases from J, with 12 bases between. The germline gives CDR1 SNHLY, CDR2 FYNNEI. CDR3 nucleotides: TGTGCCAGCAGTGAAGGGGGGGGGCAGTCTGAAGCTTTCTTT. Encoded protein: CASSEGGGQSEAFF.

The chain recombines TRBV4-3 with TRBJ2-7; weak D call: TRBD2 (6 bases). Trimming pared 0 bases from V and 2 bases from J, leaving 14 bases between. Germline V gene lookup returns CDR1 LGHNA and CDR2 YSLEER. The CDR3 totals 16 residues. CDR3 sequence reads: CASSQDLGSGTYEQYF. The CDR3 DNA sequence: TGCGCCAGCAGCCAAGATTTAGGTAGCGGAACCTACGAGCAGTACTTC.

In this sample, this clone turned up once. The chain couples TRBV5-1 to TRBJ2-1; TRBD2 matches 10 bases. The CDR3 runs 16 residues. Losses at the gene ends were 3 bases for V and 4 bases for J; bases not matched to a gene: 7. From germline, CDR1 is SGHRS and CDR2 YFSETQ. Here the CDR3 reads CASSSAGTSAYNEQFF. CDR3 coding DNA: TGCGCCAGCAGCTCCGCCGGGACTAGCGCTTACAATGAGCAGTTCTTC.